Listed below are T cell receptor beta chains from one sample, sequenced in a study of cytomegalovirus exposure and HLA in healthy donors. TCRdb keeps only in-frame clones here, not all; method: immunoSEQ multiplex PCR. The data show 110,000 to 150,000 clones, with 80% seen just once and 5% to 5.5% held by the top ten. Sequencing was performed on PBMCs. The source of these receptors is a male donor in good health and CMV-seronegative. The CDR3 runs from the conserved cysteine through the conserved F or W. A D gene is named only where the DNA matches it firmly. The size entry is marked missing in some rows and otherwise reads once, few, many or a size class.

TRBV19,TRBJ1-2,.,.,TGTGCCAGTATCGCTGCAGGGTCCGCTAACTATGGCTACACCTTC,CASIAAGSANYGYTF
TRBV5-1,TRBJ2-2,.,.,TGCGCCAGCAGCTTGGTCGGCAGGGCGACGGGCACCGGGGAGCTGTTTTTT,CASSLVGRATGTGELFF
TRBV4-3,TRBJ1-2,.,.,TGCGCCAGCAGCCAAGAGTGGCTGACAGCGAGCTATGGCTACACCTTC,CASSQEWLTASYGYTF
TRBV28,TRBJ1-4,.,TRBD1,TGTGCCAGCAGTCCGCCGGGACAGGGCCTTGAAAAACTGTTTTTT,CASSPPGQGLEKLFF
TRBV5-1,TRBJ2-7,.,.,TGCGCCAGCTGCCGGCAGCGTGAAAGTGTCCGGGACGAGCAGTACTTC,CASCRQRESVRDEQYF
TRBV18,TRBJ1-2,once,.,TGTGCCAGCTCACCACTGGGGAGGGGCTACACCTTC,CASSPLGRGYTF
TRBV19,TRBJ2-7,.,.,TGTGCCAGTAGTTCTCCTGGGGGGGCAAAGGATTACGAGCAGTACTTC,CASSSPGGAKDYEQYF
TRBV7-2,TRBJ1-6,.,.,TGTGCCAGCAGGAAGGACGGGACACAGACCCTCCACTTT,CASRKDGTQTLHF
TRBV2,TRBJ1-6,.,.,TGTGCCACCGAGGGGCTGACTGGGCGGGGCTCCTATAATTCACCCCTCCACTTT,CATEGLTGRGSYNSPLHF
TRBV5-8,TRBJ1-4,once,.,TGTGCCAGCAGCTTCTCAAACTCAAATGAAAAACTGTTTTTT,CASSFSNSNEKLFF
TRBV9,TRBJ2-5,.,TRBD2,TGTGCCAGCAGCGCGGGGGGACAAGAGACCCAGTACTTC,CASSAGGQETQYF
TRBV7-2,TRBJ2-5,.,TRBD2,TGTGCCAGCAGCTGGCTAGCGGGGGGCGGGGAGACCCAGTACTTC,CASSWLAGGGETQYF
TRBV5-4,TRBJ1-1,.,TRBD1,TGTGCCAGCAGCACTCGGACAGGGAGGAACACTGAAGCTTTCTTT,CASSTRTGRNTEAFF
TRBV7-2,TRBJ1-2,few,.,TGTGCCAGCAGCCGGGTCCAGAGTGGCTACACCTTC,CASSRVQSGYTF
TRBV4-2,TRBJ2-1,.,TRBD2,TGTGCCAGCAGCCAAGGGGAGGGCCGTAATGAGCAGTTCTTC,CASSQGEGRNEQFF
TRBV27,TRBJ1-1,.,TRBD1,TGTGCCAGCAGTTTATTGACAGGAAGGGGGCGGACTGAAGCTTTCTTT,CASSLLTGRGRTEAFF
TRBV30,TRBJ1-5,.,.,TGTGCCTGGAGTACCGCGGGCAATCAGCCCCAGCATTTT,CAWSTAGNQPQHF
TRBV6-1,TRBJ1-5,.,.,TGTGCCAGCAGTGAATGGGGGGTCAATCAGCCCCAGCATTTT,CASSEWGVNQPQHF
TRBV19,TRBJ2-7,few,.,TGTGCCACCTCCCTAGATTCCTACGAGCAGTACTTC,CATSLDSYEQYF
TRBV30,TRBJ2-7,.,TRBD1,TGTGCCTGGGCCGGGACAGGGGCCGAGCAGTACTTC,CAWAGTGAEQYF
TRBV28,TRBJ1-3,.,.,TGTGCCAGCAGTTTAGGGGGGATGCTAAACACCATATATTTT,CASSLGGMLNTIYF
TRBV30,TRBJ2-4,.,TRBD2,TGTGCCTGGAGTGCACTAGCGGGGGGGCGTAACATTCAGTACTTC,CAWSALAGGRNIQYF
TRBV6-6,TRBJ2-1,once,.,TGTGCCAGCAGTAACTGGCAGGGGGGTGATAATGAGCAGTTCTTC,CASSNWQGGDNEQFF
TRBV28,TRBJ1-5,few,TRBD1,TGTGCCTCCGGGGACAGTCGATATCAGCCCCAGCATTTT,CASGDSRYQPQHF
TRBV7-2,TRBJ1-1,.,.,TGTGCCAGCAGCTCATTCGGGTCCGGCACTGAAGCTTTCTTT,CASSSFGSGTEAFF
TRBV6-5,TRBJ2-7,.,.,TGTGCCAGCAGTTACCGACAAGGATCAAGAGAGCAGTACTTC,CASSYRQGSREQYF
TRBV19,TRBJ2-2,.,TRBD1,TGTGCCAGTAGTCCCTGGGACAGAAACACCGGGGAGCTGTTTTTT,CASSPWDRNTGELFF
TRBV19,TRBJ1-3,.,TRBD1,TGTGCCAGCTCCGGGACAGGGAGAGGAAACACCATATATTTT,CASSGTGRGNTIYF
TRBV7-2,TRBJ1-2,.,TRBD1,TGTGCCAGCAGCTTAGGGCAGGGGGTAATCAGAGGCTACACCTTC,CASSLGQGVIRGYTF
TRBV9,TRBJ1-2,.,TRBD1,TGTGCCAGAGACAGGGTGAGCCACCTGAAAAGTTGGGGCTACACCTTC,CARDRVSHLKSWGYTF
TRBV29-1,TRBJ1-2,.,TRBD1,TGCAGCGCTAGGACAGGGGGCAACTATGGCTACACCTTC,CSARTGGNYGYTF
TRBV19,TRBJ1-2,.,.,TGTGCCAATAGCCAAAGGGAGGACTATGGCTACACCTTC,CANSQREDYGYTF
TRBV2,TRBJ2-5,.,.,TGTGCCAGCAGGCAGGTTGAGACCCAGTACTTC,CASRQVETQYF
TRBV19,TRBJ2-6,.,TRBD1,TGTGCCAGTAGTTCAGGGCAGGGGGCCGCTCCTGGGGCCAACGTCCTGACTTTC,CASSSGQGAAPGANVLTF
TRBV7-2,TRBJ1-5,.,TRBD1,TGTGCCAGCAGCTTAGCGTCGGGACAGGTTTATCAGCCCCAGCATTTT,CASSLASGQVYQPQHF
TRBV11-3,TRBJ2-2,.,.,TGTGCCAGCAGCTTATCAGGTGCCGGGGAGCTGTTTTTT,CASSLSGAGELFF
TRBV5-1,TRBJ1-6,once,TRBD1,TGCGCCAGCAGCTCTGGACAGGGGCGGGATTCACCCCTCCACTTT,CASSSGQGRDSPLHF
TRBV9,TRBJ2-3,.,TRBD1,TGTGCCAGCAGCCCCGGACAGGGGATGTCAGATACGCAGTATTTT,CASSPGQGMSDTQYF
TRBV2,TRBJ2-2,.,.,TGTGCCAGCAGTGTGGTTGCGGTAACCGGGGAGCTGTTTTTT,CASSVVAVTGELFF
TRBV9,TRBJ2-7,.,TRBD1,TGTGCCAGCAGCGGTCCGGGACAGGGTGACGAGCAGTACTTC,CASSGPGQGDEQYF
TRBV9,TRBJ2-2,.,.,TGTGCCAGCAGCGTGGCGGTAGCGAGCACCGGGGAGCTGTTTTTT,CASSVAVASTGELFF
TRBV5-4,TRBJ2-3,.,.,TGTGCCAGCAGCCCGGCAGGTGGCCTCCGAACAGATACGCAGTATTTT,CASSPAGGLRTDTQYF
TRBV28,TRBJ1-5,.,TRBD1,TGTGCCAGCAGTCCCGGGACAGGCAGCAATCAGCCCCAGCATTTT,CASSPGTGSNQPQHF
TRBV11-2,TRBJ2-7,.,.,TGTGCCAGCAGCTTAGCTTTTTTAGGTCAGGCCCACGACGAGCAGTACTTC,CASSLAFLGQAHDEQYF
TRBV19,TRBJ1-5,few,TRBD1,TGTGCCAGTAGTTCCAGGGGGCCGAGGGACTATAGCAATCAGCCCCAGCATTTT,CASSSRGPRDYSNQPQHF
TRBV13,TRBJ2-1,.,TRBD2,TGTGCCAGCAGCCTGAACGAGCGACTAGCGGGGAGGAATGAGCAGTTCTTC,CASSLNERLAGRNEQFF
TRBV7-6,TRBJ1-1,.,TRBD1,TGTGCCAGCAGCCGGGACAGGGGGATGGAGGCTTTCTTT,CASSRDRGMEAFF
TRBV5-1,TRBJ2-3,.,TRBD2,TGCGCCAGCAGACTGACTAGCGGGGGGGTGGAGGGTACGCAGTATTTT,CASRLTSGGVEGTQYF
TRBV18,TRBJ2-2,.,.,TGTGCCAGCTCACCAAACTCGGGTGGGGAGCTGTTTTTT,CASSPNSGGELFF
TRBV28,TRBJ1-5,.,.,TGTGCCAGCAGTCAGGGGCATCAGCCCCAGCATTTT,CASSQGHQPQHF
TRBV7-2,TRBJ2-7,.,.,TGTGCCAGCAGAGCGACAGGGAGGTACGAGCAGTACTTC,CASRATGRYEQYF
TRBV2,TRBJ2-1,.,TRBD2,TGTGCCAGTTTTTCGGGACTAGGCTACAATGAGCAGTTCTTC,CASFSGLGYNEQFF
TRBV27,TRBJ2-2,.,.,TGTGCCAGCGGACATTCCTCGAACACCGGGGAGCTGTTTTTT,CASGHSSNTGELFF
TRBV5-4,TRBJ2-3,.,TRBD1,TGTGCCAGCAGCTTGGACAGGGGTGGCACAGATACGCAGTATTTT,CASSLDRGGTDTQYF
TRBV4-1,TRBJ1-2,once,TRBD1,TGCGCCAGCAGCCAAGATCGCGGGACAGGGGATGGCTACACCTTC,CASSQDRGTGDGYTF
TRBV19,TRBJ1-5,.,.,TGTGCCAGTAGTTGGAACTCATACAGTAATCAGCCCCAGCATTTT,CASSWNSYSNQPQHF